Each of the 5 T cell receptor beta chains below was sequenced from the same sample in a study of T cells in Graves' hyperthyroidism and ophthalmopathy. Amplification yielded TCR beta CDR3 regions, with RNA transcripts as the source. The HTBI primer set drove a first-round RT-PCR of the TCR CDR3. A single record per CDR3 protein comes from TCRdb applying MiXCR to the multiplex PCR reads. The sample gives hundreds of thousands of distinct CDR3 sequences, approximately 14% of which show up once; less than 15% is in the top ten. Sequenced sample: blood. The receptor set was obtained from a young woman with Graves' hyperthyroidism.

The chain employs TRBV12-3 or TRBV12-4 and TRBJ1-1, with unresolved D. This CDR3 spans 13 amino acids. The V gene lost 9 bases and the J gene lost 1 base, with 12 bases spanning the gap. CDR3: CASRAIQNTEAFF. The CDR3 bases are TGTGCCAGTAGAGCAATTCAGAACACTGAAGCTTTCTTT.

The sample holds many counts of this clonotype. The chain joins TRBV7-9 to TRBJ1-4; D is uncertain. The V end was cut by 8 bases, the J end by 4 bases, with 23 bases between. The CDR3 contains 17 residues. Germline V gene sequence: CDR1 SEHNR, CDR2 FQNEAQ (reference sequence). In DNA form, the CDR3 reads TGTGCCAGCGGAATATTTGGTTTGGGCACCGTTAATGAAAAACTGTTTTTT. This gives the protein CASGIFGLGTVNEKLFF.

In this sample, this clonotype turned up a few times. The chain combines TRBV27 with TRBJ2-1; the D gene could be TRBD1 or TRBD2 (5 bases each). The V end lost 4 bases, the J end lost 7 bases, and 17 bases lay between the germline ends. From germline, CDR1 is MNHEY and CDR2 SMNVEV (reference sequence). The CDR3 is made up of 15 amino acids. DNA for the CDR3: TGTGCCAGCAGTTCCCAGGGACCATACATAAATGAGCAGTTCTTC. Translation gives CASSSQGPYINEQFF.

DNA for the CDR3: TGTGCCAGCAGCGCCTCGGGTGAGAACACCGGGGAGCTGTTTTTT. Translating gives CASSASGENTGELFF. The rearrangement joins TRBV6-1 to TRBJ2-2; unclear D gene. Between the trimmed V and J ends, which lost 6 bases and 1 base, there was a span of 12 bases. Germline assignment: CDR1 MNHNS and CDR2 SASEGT. The CDR3 has 15 amino acids.

This clonotype appeared many times. The chain uses TRBV7-2 and TRBJ1-3, with D hard to call. Germline CDR1 reads SGHTA; CDR2 reads FQGNSA. The CDR3 is 12 amino acids. V lost 5 bases to trimming and J lost 8 bases, with 10 bases between them. DNA for the CDR3: TGTGCCAGCAGCCGTACTGTAGACACCATATATTTT. It yields the protein CASSRTVDTIYF.